Sequencing of this TCR beta chain was carried out in a study of T cell changes during pregnancy in multiple sclerosis. Trimming took 2 bases from V and 3 from J, leaving 17 bases between them. This CDR3 region has 17 residues. Germline-derived CDR1 and CDR2 are SGDLS and YYNGEE. The repertoire was sequenced with immunoSEQ multiplex PCR; TCRdb's copy has only in-frame clones and lacks some. The table shows around 61,000 clones, with more than 75% occurring only once. The receptor comes from a human donor whose cells served as feeder cells for cultures in a pregnancy study. The sample comprised peripheral blood from another person, used as feeder cells. V is TRBV9 and J is TRBJ2-2; perhaps TRBD1 as D (6 bases). Here the CDR3 DNA reads TGTGCCAGCAGCGTCCACTCAGGGGCGGGTGACACCGGGGAGCTGTTTTTT. As protein: CASSVHSGAGDTGELFF.